This record covers a single T cell receptor beta chain. Its antigen remains unknown. Profiled with immunoSEQ multiplex PCR; TCRdb holds only in-frame clones, not every one. The table has about 24,000 clones, approximately 80% seen once. Per germline, CDR1 MNHNY and CDR2 SVGAGI (reference sequence). V was pared by 5 bases and J by 8 bases, with 11 bases of the junction left unmatched. The CDR3 spans 16 residues. Using viral peptide pools, the ViraFEST assay grew out antigen-specific CD4+ T cells prior to sequencing. Upon completion of roughly ten days in culture, CD4+ T cells were isolated. Recipients of the vaccine had no prior SARS-CoV-2 infection and negative nucleocapsid antibodies. IL-2 at roughly 9.7 IU/ml and peptides at around 9.1 ug/ml were added to cultured PBMC, a few million per well. Days 3 and 7 were when half the medium was replaced with IL-2 medium. This sample stems from a study of vaccination effects on CD4 cells after COVID-19. Regarding the study as a whole: Late post-vaccination, clones induced by infection and those induced by vaccine underwent marked clonal contraction.

V gene TRBV6-6 combines with J gene TRBJ2-1; 11 bases are shared with TRBD2. The specimen was CD4+ T cells from PBMCs cultured with HCoV-NL63 spike peptides, collected before COVID-19 vaccination. This TCR derives from a human donor who received a COVID-19 vaccine. In nucleotides, the CDR3 is TGTGCCAGCAGTCCCCGACTAGCGGGGTCGGTAGATGAGCAGTTCTTC. It specifies CASSPRLAGSVDEQFF.